Judged by abundance, the clone carrying this T cell receptor (beta chain) is medium-sized. Its antigen is still unknown. The CDR3 covers 13 residues. Sequenced by immunoSEQ multiplex PCR; TCRdb stores in-frame clones only, minus some. This table has thousands of clones, approximately 67% appearing once. The sample originates from a study of CD8 T cell repertoires and HIV-1 epitope variants. For the study at large: Separate wells received one of Twenty-five Gag or Nef variant peptides. IL-2, IL-7 and IL-15 were added on days 3 and 7 of approximately 10-day cultures.

The receptor's source is a male donor with HIV. The chain joins TRBV1 to TRBJ2-7; the table's D call, TRBD2, was not checked against the DNA. TRBV1 is classified as a pseudogene. The sample consisted of cultured CD8+ T cells derived from PBMCs. The CDR3 spells CTSSHSLRYEQYF. DNA of the CDR3: TGCACCAGCAGCCATTCTCTGCGGTACGAGCAGTACTTC.